This T cell receptor beta chain was captured by sequencing in a study of blood T cell repertoires in COVID-19. Germline-derived CDR1 and CDR2 are LNHDA and SQIVND (reference sequence). The V segment lost 6 bases and the J segment 3 bases; nucleotides outside the gene matches: 6. The CDR3 length is 16 residues. TCRdb keeps only in-frame clones here, not all; method: immunoSEQ multiplex PCR. The sample consists of 100,000 to 150,000 clones, about 85% of them appearing once. J is TRBJ2-1 and V is TRBV19; 12 bases align to TRBD2. The receptor was isolated from a man at least 80 years old with active or convalescent COVID-19. Sequences were obtained from peripheral blood. CDR3 region: CASRTSGSVVYNEQFF. The CDR3 DNA follows: TGTGCCAGTAGGACTAGCGGGAGTGTTGTCTACAATGAGCAGTTCTTC. The variable domain in full, with the rest retrieved from reference TRBV19 and TRBJ2-1, is DGGITQSPKYLFRKEGQNVTLSCEQNLNHDAMYWYRQDPGQGLRLIYYSQIVNDFQKGDIAEGYSVSREKKESFPLTVTSAQKNPTAFYLCASRTSGSVVYNEQFFGPGTRLTVL.